Below, 15 T cell receptor beta chains from the same sample are listed, as sequenced in a study of beta chain features in type 1 diabetes. Whole-study results and caveats: Within each of all four CD4+ subsets, Type 1 diabetes patients had TCRB CDR3s that were moderately but significantly shorter.

The investigators reverse transcribed all of the isolated RNA, so they sequenced expressed TCRB transcripts. Clones were read by immunoSEQ multiplex PCR, and TCRdb kept only the in-frame ones, dropping some. The sample carries some 660,000 clones, around 15% recorded once. These receptors' targets are unknown. The specimen was naive CD4+ T cells from blood. The receptor source for this set is a man aged 18 to 30 with type 1 diabetes.

The rearrangement uses TRBV10-3 and TRBJ1-2; D is ambiguous. The CDR3 runs to 13 residues. V lost 0 bases to trimming and J lost 8 bases, with 10 bases between them. CDR1 and CDR2 from the germline V gene are ENHRY and SYGVKD. As DNA, the CDR3 is TGTGCCATCAGTGAGTCGAATGGGAGCGGCTACACCTTC. Translated: CAISESNGSGYTF.

V gene TRBV28 combines with J gene TRBJ1-1, with 8 bases identical to TRBD1. Unmatched junction bases numbered 9, after V lost 6 bases and J lost 0 bases. Germline V gene data show CDR1 as MDHEN and CDR2 as SYDVKM. The CDR3 is 16 amino acids. The CDR3: CASSPHRGTMNTEAFF. CDR3 nucleotides: TGTGCCAGCAGCCCCCACAGGGGGACCATGAACACTGAAGCTTTCTTT. The full variable domain, with the rest looked up from reference TRBV28 and TRBJ1-1, is DVKVTQSSRYLVKRTGEKVFLECVQDMDHENMFWYRQDPGLGLRLIYFSYDVKMKEKGDIPEGYSVSREKKERFSLILESASTNQTSMYLCASSPHRGTMNTEAFFGQGTRLTVV.

V is TRBV20-1 and J is TRBJ1-2; possible D gene TRBD1, 6 bases. This CDR3 comprises 11 residues. CDR1 DFQATT and CDR2 SNEGSKA come from the germline V gene (reference sequence). CDR3 sequence reads: CTQDRTYGYTF. Here the CDR3 DNA reads TGCACCCAGGACAGAACCTATGGCTACACCTTC.

The rearrangement uses TRBV28 and TRBJ1-6, with D hard to call. Trimming took off 6 bases at V and 8 bases at J, with 5 bases between the two ends. Germline CDR1 and CDR2: MDHEN and SYDVKM. The CDR3 length is 11 residues. CDR3 nucleotides: TGTGCCAGCAGCGAACATTCACCCCTCCACTTT. This gives the protein CASSEHSPLHF. Supplemented by reference TRBV28 and TRBJ1-6, the full variable domain reads DVKVTQSSRYLVKRTGEKVFLECVQDMDHENMFWYRQDPGLGLRLIYFSYDVKMKEKGDIPEGYSVSREKKERFSLILESASTNQTSMYLCASSEHSPLHFGNGTRLTVT.

The chain links TRBV30 to TRBJ1-5; 9 bases line up with TRBD1. With 4 bases clipped from V and 1 base from J, the junction kept 11 bases outside the gene matches. Germline loops: CDR1 GTSNPN, CDR2 SVGIG (reference sequence). This CDR3 is 17 amino acids long. The CDR3 is CAWTRGQGIGSNQPQHF. The CDR3 DNA reads as TGTGCCTGGACCAGGGGACAGGGAATAGGAAGCAATCAGCCCCAGCATTTT.

This clone was observed a few times. The chain couples TRBV21-1 to TRBJ1-5. TRBV21-1 is a pseudogene segment. CDR3 length: 16 amino acids. CDR3 amino acids: CASSTGATRSNQPQHF. In DNA form, the CDR3 reads TGTGCCAGCAGCACCGGGGCAACCAGAAGCAATCAGCCCCAGCATTTT.

The CDR3 sequence is CASSRPPDSTGELFF. CDR3 DNA: TGCGCCAGCAGCCGTCCCCCTGACAGCACCGGGGAGCTGTTTTTT. The chain has TRBV4-1 and TRBJ2-2; D may be TRBD1 (5 bases). Trimming removed 4 bases from V and 4 bases from J, with 13 bases in between. This CDR3 spans 15 amino acids. Germline CDR1 and CDR2: MGHRA and YSYEKL.

This clone has only one observation. This chain joins TRBV19 and TRBJ1-2; the match to TRBD1 covers 7 bases. The CDR3 is made up of 16 amino acids. The germline gives CDR1 LNHDA, CDR2 SQIVND (reference sequence). V was pared by 3 bases and J by 4 bases, with 11 bases of the junction left unmatched. CDR3 sequence (DNA): TGTGCCAGTAGTATTGGAGGCGGCGAGGGGGCCTATGGCTACACCTTC. Protein: CASSIGGGEGAYGYTF.

The V and J genes are TRBV9 and TRBJ2-5, with a tentative D call TRBD2 (5 bases). Germline V CDR1 and CDR2: SGDLS, YYNGEE. Trimming removed 4 bases at V and 5 bases at J, with 15 bases between. CDR3 length: 14 residues. The CDR3 DNA follows: TGTGCCAGCAGCTTCGCCCCCGGGGAGGAGACCCAGTACTTC. Protein product: CASSFAPGEETQYF.

This chain uses TRBV7-9 with TRBJ2-3, with D perhaps matching TRBD1 (6 bases). The length of the CDR3 is 15 residues. The V and J ends lost 2 bases and 5 bases respectively, with 14 bases between them. Germline CDR1 SEHNR, CDR2 FQNEAQ (reference sequence). CDR3 nucleotides: TGTGCCAGCAGCTTATGGTGGGGGCGCGAAGATACGCAGTATTTT. It translates to CASSLWWGREDTQYF. The whole variable domain, remainder taken from reference TRBV7-9 and TRBJ2-3, is DTGVSQNPRHKITKRGQNVTFRCDPISEHNRLYWYRQTLGQGPEFLTYFQNEAQLEKSRLLSDRFSAERPKGSFSTLEIQRTEQGDSAMYLCASSLWWGREDTQYFGPGTRLTVL.

The genes are TRBV19 and TRBJ2-1; D is possibly TRBD2 (5 bases). Per germline, CDR1 LNHDA and CDR2 SQIVND (reference sequence). Trimming took off 0 bases at V and 2 bases at J, with 8 bases between the two ends. The CDR3 covers 15 residues. CDR3 amino acids: CASSIDRGPYNEQFF. CDR3 coding DNA: TGTGCCAGTAGTATAGATCGAGGGCCCTACAATGAGCAGTTCTTC.

The genes are TRBV4-3 and TRBJ2-3, with 9 positions matching TRBD1. This CDR3 is built from 17 residues. The germline V gene encodes CDR1 LGHNA and CDR2 YSLEER. The junction had 8 bases not matched to a gene; V was cut back by 0 bases and J by 4 bases. The CDR3, as DNA: TGCGCCAGCAGCCAAGATCAGCGACAGGGGGTGCCAGATACGCAGTATTTT. Protein sequence: CASSQDQRQGVPDTQYF.

This chain links TRBV13 with TRBJ1-2; 10 bases line up with TRBD1. The germline CDR1 and CDR2 sequences are PRHDT and FYEKMQ (reference sequence). The junction had 18 bases not matched to a gene; V was cut back by 5 bases and J by 0 bases. This CDR3 comprises 20 residues. The CDR3 here is CASSPRSRGGQGPSNYGYTF. In DNA form, the CDR3 reads TGTGCCAGCAGCCCTCGGTCTCGAGGGGGACAGGGGCCATCTAACTATGGCTACACCTTC.

This chain links TRBV6-5 with TRBJ1-1; D unclear. The ends were cut back, 2 bases at V and 0 bases at J, with 13 bases in the middle. There are 16 residues in the CDR3. Germline assignment: CDR1 MNHEY and CDR2 SVGAGI. In nucleotides, the CDR3 is TGTGCCAGCAGTTACCCCTCAAAAGGGCTGAACACTGAAGCTTTCTTT. Translation gives CASSYPSKGLNTEAFF.

The rearrangement links TRBV7-2 to TRBJ2-3, with 10 bases lining up with TRBD2. The CDR3 extends over 15 amino acids. The germline CDR1 and CDR2 sequences are SGHTA and FQGNSA. V dropped 0 bases and J dropped 4; count of bases not matched to a gene: 1. The CDR3 protein is CASSLAGTSADTQYF. DNA for the CDR3: TGTGCCAGCAGCTTAGCCGGGACTAGCGCAGATACGCAGTATTTT.